This T cell receptor (beta chain) was sequenced during a study of PD-1 blockade in classical Hodgkin lymphoma. In the study overall: Every 2 weeks, patients got 3 mg/kg intravenous nivolumab. The study, taken as a whole, reports: By C4D1, CD4+ diversity increased significantly, especially in complete responders. Complete responders entered with baseline diversity on par with newly diagnosed patients, the results showed. A reduction in baseline TCR diversity was reportedly seen in newly diagnosed patients relative to healthy donors.

Germline lookup yields CDR1 MDHEN and CDR2 SYDVKM. The CDR3 is 13 amino acids in total, end residues counted. About this clone itself: Its antigen is as yet unknown. The limits of the CDR3 on the DNA are not certain, so only TCRdb's listed CDR3 is given.

Measured with immunoSEQ multiplex PCR; TCRdb has only the in-frame clones, and not every one. Among about 60,000 clones listed, over 85% were seen once. The time point denotes: cycle 4 day 1 (C4D1), after six to seven weeks of nivolumab. Each patient experienced a relapse that followed autologous stem cell transplantation, and brentuximab vedotin exposure varied. The chain is built from TRBV28 and TRBJ1-1. Sequenced material: peripheral blood mononuclear cells (PBMCs), taken before the fourth cycle of nivolumab. The clonotype originates from a human donor with classical Hodgkin lymphoma. This CDR3 is CASSTSGSTEAFF.